The 5 T cell receptor beta chains presented below share a single source sample, sequenced in a study of blood T cell repertoires in COVID-19. The protocol was immunoSEQ multiplex PCR, while the TCRdb copy is restricted to in-frame clones and leaves out a portion. The repertoire holds more than 150,000 clones, 80% to 90% seen once, with about 2.5% in the top ten. Sequencing input: peripheral blood. The source is a woman aged 65 to 85 with acute or convalescent COVID-19.

The rearrangement joins TRBV7-8 to TRBJ2-3; 7 nucleotides agree with TRBD2. V was clipped by 5 bases and J by 1 base; unmatched bases: 9. Germline CDR1 SGHVS, CDR2 FQNEAQ. This CDR3 has 16 residues. The CDR3 spells CASSPNGGRRTDTQYF. CDR3 nucleotides: TGTGCCAGCAGCCCTAACGGGGGGAGACGCACAGATACGCAGTATTTT.

The chain is built from TRBV12-3 or TRBV12-4 and TRBJ1-1; the match to TRBD1 covers 8 bases. With 6 bases clipped from V and 3 bases from J, the junction kept 3 bases outside the gene matches. The CDR3 is 13 residues long. CDR3 DNA sequence: TGTGCCAGCAGCTCACAGGGGGACACTGAAGCTTTCTTT. This translates into CASSSQGDTEAFF.

This sequence joins TRBV15 and TRBJ1-3, with TRBD1 as a possible D gene (5 bases). The CDR3 covers 15 residues. V was cut by 0 bases and J by 4 bases, with 10 bases left in between. Germline CDR1 reads LNHNV; CDR2 reads YYDKDF (reference sequence). The CDR3 DNA reads TGTGCCACCAGCAGAGATGCGGGACTCGGAAACACCATATATTTT. Amino acids: CATSRDAGLGNTIYF.

The J gene is TRBJ2-4, the V gene TRBV2, with D tentatively TRBD1 (5 bases). Trimming cost V 7 bases and J 0 bases, with 13 bases left between them. From germline, CDR1 is SNHLY and CDR2 FYNNEI. The length of the CDR3 is 15 residues. This CDR3 reads CASTWGSQAKNIQYF. The CDR3 DNA reads TGTGCCAGCACCTGGGGCAGTCAAGCCAAAAACATTCAGTACTTC.

The chain carries TRBV7-6 and TRBJ1-4, with a possible D match to TRBD1 (6 bases). The germline V and J ends were trimmed by 0 bases and 3 bases, with 8 bases remaining between them. CDR3 size: 15 residues. Germline CDR1 is SGHVS and CDR2 is FNYEAQ. In DNA form, the CDR3 reads TGTGCCAGCAGCTTAGCGGGGGCGGCTAATGAAAAACTGTTTTTT. This translates into CASSLAGAANEKLFF.